This is a list of T cell receptor beta chains from one sample in a study of molecular identifiers for immune sequencing clone quantification. TCRdb processed the PCR reads anew with MiXCR; each CDR3 protein has one entry. Of about 640,000 distinct CDR3 sequences detected, approximately 20% appear once; the ten largest clones hold 0.85% to 0.9%. The sample was naive CD8+ T cells from blood, with Jurkat cell RNA spiked in. The receptors here all came from a human donor in good health. Some libraries in this study had Jurkat cell RNA spiked in. The CDR3 runs from the conserved cysteine through the conserved F or W. The D gene is left open where the match is weak. Clone size is stated in some rows and not others, as once, few, many or a class when expanded.

TRBD2	many	TRBV20-1	TRBJ2-7	CSARDRGLARDEQYF	TGCAGTGCTAGAGATCGAGGACTAGCGAGGGACGAGCAGTACTTC
TRBD2	many	TRBV6-2/TRBV6-3	TRBJ2-5	CASIASGGVQETQYF	TGTGCCAGCATCGCTAGCGGGGGGGTCCAAGAGACCCAGTACTTC
TRBD1	NA	TRBV6-7	TRBJ2-7	CASSCGTGDGWEQYF	TGTGCCAGCAGTTGCGGGACAGGGGATGGTTGGGAGCAGTACTTC
NA	many	TRBV5-1	TRBJ2-7	CASSLSYGFSYEQYF	TGCGCCAGCAGCTTGTCTTACGGTTTCTCCTACGAGCAGTACTTC
TRBD2	NA	TRBV5-1	TRBJ2-2	CASSLGPGLAGQENTGELFF	TGCGCCAGCAGCTTGGGTCCGGGACTAGCGGGACAGGAGAACACCGGGGAGCTGTTTTTT
NA	many	TRBV20-1	TRBJ1-1	CSASYGANTEAFF	TGCAGTGCTAGCTATGGAGCGAACACTGAAGCTTTCTTT
TRBD2	many	TRBV6-2/TRBV6-3	TRBJ2-1	CASSYWLAGASEQFF	TGTGCCAGCAGTTACTGGTTAGCGGGAGCATCGGAGCAGTTCTTC
TRBD1	few	TRBV2	TRBJ1-1	CASSARQGAGGTEAFF	TGTGCCAGCAGTGCGAGACAGGGGGCAGGGGGGACTGAAGCTTTCTTT
NA	many	TRBV6-1	TRBJ1-4	CASSWPVEPNEKLFF	TGTGCCAGCTCCTGGCCCGTTGAGCCTAATGAAAAACTGTTTTTT
NA	NA	TRBV19	TRBJ1-1	CASSFSEQVRAFF	TGTGCCAGTAGTTTCTCTGAACAGGTCCGGGCTTTCTTT
NA	many	TRBV27	TRBJ2-7	CASSLAGTPAYEQYF	TGTGCCAGCAGTTTGGCCGGGACTCCAGCCTACGAGCAGTACTTC
NA	many	TRBV4-3	TRBJ1-1	CASSQEIFFERTEAFF	TGCGCCAGCAGCCAAGAGATTTTCTTCGAGAGGACTGAAGCTTTCTTT
TRBD1	few	TRBV30	TRBJ2-6	CAWSVIRGSGANVLTF	TGTGCCTGGAGTGTAATCAGGGGGTCTGGGGCCAACGTCCTGACTTTC
NA	few	TRBV5-8	TRBJ2-5	CASRRERGGMETQYF	TGTGCCAGCAGGCGGGAAAGGGGCGGGATGGAGACCCAGTACTTC
TRBD1	many	TRBV28	TRBJ2-1	CASSFRGLRNEQFF	TGTGCCAGCAGTTTTAGGGGGCTGAGGAATGAGCAGTTCTTC
NA	many	TRBV6-4	TRBJ2-3	CASSYDLSDTQYF	TGTGCCAGCAGTTATGACCTCTCAGATACGCAGTATTTT
NA	NA	TRBV6-1	TRBJ2-5	CASSSRQPSQETQYF	TGTGCCAGCAGTAGCCGACAGCCCTCCCAAGAGACCCAGTACTTC
NA	NA	TRBV4-3	TRBJ2-3	CASSQAPPVRTDTQYF	TGCGCCAGCAGCCAAGCCCCCCCTGTTCGCACAGATACGCAGTATTTT
NA	many	TRBV7-9	TRBJ2-7	CASSSFDNEQYF	TGTGCCAGCAGCTCGTTTGATAACGAGCAGTACTTC
NA	NA	TRBV27	TRBJ2-7	CATSSGTDSYEQYF	TGTGCCACCTCAAGCGGCACGGATTCCTACGAGCAGTACTTC
TRBD2	NA	TRBV20-1	TRBJ2-5	CSATGEGGLPLYNQETQYF	TGCAGTGCTACAGGAGAGGGAGGGCTCCCCCTTTACAACCAAGAGACCCAGTACTTC
TRBD1	many	TRBV7-9	TRBJ2-1	CASSFSTGAYNEQFF	TGTGCCAGCAGCTTCTCGACAGGGGCGTACAATGAGCAGTTCTTC
TRBD2	many	TRBV5-4	TRBJ2-7	CASSTSGYEQYF	TGTGCCAGCTCGACTAGCGGCTACGAGCAGTACTTC
NA	many	TRBV12-3/TRBV12-4	TRBJ1-1	CASSHNTEAFF	TGCGCCAGCAGCCACAACACTGAAGCTTTCTTT
NA	many	TRBV6-1	TRBJ1-2	CASSGGRPDGYTF	TGTGCCAGCAGTGGTGGCAGGCCCGACGGCTACACCTTC
TRBD2	NA	TRBV11-3	TRBJ2-7	CASPFLAGVYEQYF	TGTGCCAGCCCCTTCCTAGCGGGAGTATACGAGCAGTACTTC
NA	few	TRBV4-3	TRBJ2-4	CASSQDSRGGENIQYF	TGCGCCAGCAGCCAAGATTCTCGAGGGGGAGAGAACATTCAGTACTTC
NA	many	TRBV7-9	TRBJ1-4	CASTISPTNEKLFF	TGTGCCAGCACCATCTCCCCAACTAATGAAAAACTGTTTTTT
TRBD2	NA	TRBV5-1	TRBJ2-1	CASSLGLIGLAGAGDNEQFF	TGCGCCAGCAGCTTGGGCCTTATCGGGCTAGCGGGAGCGGGCGACAATGAGCAGTTCTTC
NA	NA	TRBV20-1	TRBJ1-1	CSARDRRLLRVTEAFF	TGCAGTGCTAGAGATCGCCGGTTATTGAGGGTCACTGAAGCTTTCTTT
NA	many	TRBV29-1	TRBJ1-1	CSVDMGEAFF	TGCAGCGTTGATATGGGCGAAGCTTTCTTT
NA	many	TRBV4-3	TRBJ1-4	CASSPQGWLNEKLFF	TGCGCCAGCAGCCCGCAGGGTTGGCTTAATGAAAAACTGTTTTTT
TRBD1	many	TRBV29-1	TRBJ2-1	CSIRTGSSNEQFF	TGCAGCATTCGGACAGGGAGTTCGAATGAGCAGTTCTTC
TRBD2	many	TRBV30	TRBJ2-3	CAWSGGLAGETDTQYF	TGTGCCTGGAGTGGGGGCCTAGCGGGTGAGACAGATACGCAGTATTTT